Below, 24 T cell receptor beta chains from the same sample are listed, as sequenced in a study of cytotoxic CD8 clonotypes in ibrutinib-treated CLL. Some clones are missing from TCRdb's copy, which holds only in-frame ones; the method was immunoSEQ multiplex PCR. Of 200,000 to 250,000 clones listed, 60% to 80% are singletons. The source was PBMCs, collected after 12 months of ibrutinib treatment. These receptors all come from a human donor with chronic lymphocytic leukemia.

The gene calls are TRBV5-1 and TRBJ1-4, with D uncertain. This CDR3 has 15 amino acids. The germline gives CDR1 SGHRS, CDR2 YFSETQ. The germline V and J ends were trimmed by 0 bases and 2 bases, with 8 bases remaining between them. The CDR3 is CASSLGSVTNEKLFF. CDR3 bases: TGCGCCAGCAGCTTGGGATCGGTGACTAATGAAAAACTGTTTTTT.

The chain links TRBV7-9 to TRBJ1-5; TRBD1 agrees at 7 bases. The J segment lost 0 bases and the V segment lost 5 bases, leaving 10 bases of the junction unmatched. From germline, CDR1 is SEHNR and CDR2 FQNEAQ (reference sequence). The CDR3 length is 17 residues. The CDR3 sequence: CASSTYRTGYSNQPQHF. CDR3 DNA sequence: TGTGCCAGCAGCACTTACCGGACAGGATATAGCAATCAGCCCCAGCATTTT.

This clone was detected many times. The rearrangement joins TRBV7-9 to TRBJ1-5, with D possibly being TRBD1 (5 bases). The V gene's germline CDR1 is SEHNR and CDR2 FQNEAQ (reference sequence). This CDR3 has 14 amino acids. Trimming took off 7 bases at V and 5 bases at J, with 15 bases between the two ends. CDR3 residues: CASTPLRGDQPQHF. In DNA, the CDR3 is TGTGCCAGCACTCCTTTGAGGGGCGATCAGCCCCAGCATTTT.

This clone was counted only a few times. The chain couples TRBV27 to TRBJ1-4; D gene uncertain. The V end lost 6 bases, the J end lost 0 bases, and 26 bases lay between the germline ends. The CDR3 contains 20 residues. The germline gives CDR1 MNHEY, CDR2 SMNVEV (reference sequence). The CDR3 sequence is CASSYGYPADYLATNEKLFF. The CDR3 coding sequence is TGTGCCAGCAGCTACGGGTACCCGGCGGACTACCTTGCAACTAATGAAAAACTGTTTTTT.

The chain is built from TRBV5-1 and TRBJ2-2; D might be TRBD1 or TRBD2, each matching 5 bases. Germline V gene data show CDR1 as SGHRS and CDR2 as YFSETQ. This CDR3 has 14 residues. V was pared by 3 bases and J by 4 bases, with 10 bases between. The DNA of the CDR3 is TGCGCCAGCAGCTGGGACCCGACCACCGGGGAGCTGTTTTTT. It is translated as CASSWDPTTGELFF.

The chain is built from TRBV29-1 and TRBJ1-3; 8 bases are shared with TRBD1. The germline CDR1 and CDR2 sequences are SQVTM and ANQGSEA. V trimming: 3 bases; J trimming: 2 bases; junction bases outside the gene matches: 0. CDR3 length equals 13 residues. The DNA for the CDR3 is TGCAGCGTTGAGACAGGGGCTGGAAACACCATATATTTT. Translation gives CSVETGAGNTIYF.

The chain couples TRBV11-2 to TRBJ2-7; a weak D match, TRBD1 (5 bases). Germline V gene sequence: CDR1 SGHAT, CDR2 FQNNGV. V was trimmed by 1 base and J by 5 bases, leaving 12 bases between them. CDR3 size: 14 residues. CDR3 DNA sequence: TGTGCCAGCAGCTTAGTCTATCAGGGCGACGAGCAGTACTTC. This gives the protein CASSLVYQGDEQYF. The full variable domain, with the rest looked up from reference TRBV11-2 and TRBJ2-7, is EAGVAQSPRYKIIEKRQSVAFWCNPISGHATLYWYQQILGQGPKLLIQFQNNGVVDDSQLPKDRFSAERLKGVDSTLKIQPAKLEDSAVYLCASSLVYQGDEQYFGPGTRLTVT.

V gene TRBV5-4 combines with J gene TRBJ1-2; TRBD1 matches at 11 bases. From germline, CDR1 is SGHNT and CDR2 YYREEE (reference sequence). V gave up 3 bases and J gave up 5 bases; unmatched junction bases: 6. This CDR3 has 15 residues. The CDR3 coding sequence is TGTGCCAGCAGCTGGGGACAGGGGGGCTATTATGGCTACACCTTC. Amino acids: CASSWGQGGYYGYTF.

The chain combines TRBV4-3 with TRBJ2-1; 15 positions match TRBD2. Looked up from germline, CDR1 is LGHNA and CDR2 is YSLEER. Trimming cost V 1 base and J 9 bases; bases outside gene matches: 10. The CDR3 covers 18 residues. The CDR3 loop reads CASSQALGTSGRFIEQFF. CDR3 DNA: TGCGCCAGCAGCCAAGCCCTCGGGACTAGCGGGAGGTTCATTGAGCAGTTCTTC.

The genes are TRBV2 and TRBJ2-7, with TRBD1 matching over 7 bases. The CDR3 is 13 amino acids. Germline CDR1 SNHLY, CDR2 FYNNEI. J was trimmed by 5 bases and V by 4 bases; bases with no gene match: 5. In nucleotides, the CDR3 is TGTGCCAGCAGTGTAGACAGGGTCAACGAGCAGTACTTC. This codes for CASSVDRVNEQYF.

This chain connects TRBV4-2 to TRBJ2-5; a weak D match, TRBD2 (7 bases). Trimming shortened V by 5 bases and J by 3 bases, and 10 bases separated the two germline ends. Per the germline V gene, CDR1 is LGHNA and CDR2 is YNFKEQ. The CDR3 runs 13 residues. The DNA for the CDR3 is TGTGCCAGCAGCGGGGGGGCCGAAGAGACCCAGTACTTC. This encodes CASSGGAEETQYF.

The V gene is TRBV7-2, the J gene TRBJ1-2, with TRBD1 matching 8 bases. This CDR3 region has 17 residues. The junction had 12 bases not matched to a gene; V was cut back by 5 bases and J by 1 base. Germline CDR1 reads SGHTA; CDR2 reads FQGNSA. The CDR3 protein is CASSSRGTGLFNYGYTF. In DNA form, the CDR3 reads TGTGCCAGCAGCAGCAGGGGGACAGGCCTCTTTAACTATGGCTACACCTTC.

This clone occurred once. Relative to the germline gene, one junction end is altered; a read error may explain this. The chain joins TRBV6-5 to TRBJ1-1; D not resolved. The germline CDR1 and CDR2 sequences are MNHEY and SVGAGI. The length of the CDR3 is 13 residues. CDR3 in amino acids: CASSHGKNIEAFF. DNA of the CDR3: TGTGCCAGCAGCCATGGGAAGAACATTGAAGCTTTCTTT.

V is TRBV10-2 and J is TRBJ2-5; D is unclear. CDR1 is WSHSY, CDR2 SAAADI, per germline. Trimming took off 1 base at V and 4 bases at J, with 1 base between the two ends. There are 11 residues in the CDR3. CDR3 residues: CASSELETQYF. The CDR3 DNA follows: TGCGCCAGCAGTGAGTTAGAGACCCAGTACTTC.

The CDR3: CASSLGQNNYGYTF. Here the CDR3 DNA reads TGTGCCAGCAGCTTAGGACAGAACAACTATGGCTACACCTTC. The genes are TRBV7-9 and TRBJ1-2; D might be TRBD1 (5 bases). Germline CDR1 reads SEHNR; CDR2 reads FQNEAQ (reference sequence). CDR3 length: 14 residues. Deletions cut 1 base from V and 2 bases from J, with 8 bases between. The entire variable domain, with the rest obtained from reference TRBV7-9 and TRBJ1-2, is as follows: DTGVSQNPRHKITKRGQNVTFRCDPISEHNRLYWYRQTLGQGPEFLTYFQNEAQLEKSRLLSDRFSAERPKGSFSTLEIQRTEQGDSAMYLCASSLGQNNYGYTFGSGTRLTVV.

This chain links TRBV2 with TRBJ2-7, with a possible D match to TRBD1 (5 bases). Trimming took 4 bases from V and 4 from J, leaving 11 bases between them. This CDR3 is built from 13 residues. CDR1 SNHLY and CDR2 FYNNEI come from the germline V gene. The CDR3 reads CASSAGLRYEQYF. DNA of the CDR3: TGTGCCAGCAGTGCAGGGCTTCGGTACGAGCAGTACTTC. The full variable domain, its missing parts supplied by reference TRBV2 and TRBJ2-7, is EPEVTQTPSHQVTQMGQEVILRCVPISNHLYFYWYRQILGQKVEFLVSFYNNEISEKSEIFDDQFSVERPDGSNFTLKIRSTKLEDSAMYFCASSAGLRYEQYFGPGTRLTVT.

This clone was counted between two and nine times. The V gene is TRBV2, the J gene TRBJ1-5; TRBD1 is a possible D gene (5 bases). Germline V CDR1 and CDR2: SNHLY, FYNNEI. V was cut by 6 bases and J by 7 bases, with 13 bases left in between. CDR3 length: 13 amino acids. The CDR3 is CASRLDTVQPQHF. The CDR3 region has the DNA TGTGCCAGCAGATTGGACACCGTGCAGCCCCAGCATTTT.

The CDR3 DNA is TGTGCCAGCAGCTTAGGCCCCACAGGGGGCGCGAGGATTAATGAAGCTTTCTTT. It encodes CASSLGPTGGARINEAFF. The J gene is TRBJ1-1, the V gene TRBV7-3; 9 nucleotides line up with TRBD1. V lost 2 bases to trimming and J lost 7 bases; unmatched junction nucleotides: 17. Germline assignment: CDR1 SGHTA and CDR2 FQGTGA. CDR3 length: 18 residues.

The V gene is TRBV27, the J gene TRBJ2-5; unclear D gene. This CDR3 contains 14 residues. Trimming cost V 5 bases and J 1 base, with 11 bases left between them. CDR1 and CDR2 (germline): MNHEY, SMNVEV (reference sequence). The DNA of the CDR3 is TGTGCCAGCAGTCCCCGACGGACCCAAGAGACCCAGTACTTC. It yields the protein CASSPRRTQETQYF.

J is TRBJ2-7 and V is TRBV18, with 7 bases that match TRBD2. The CDR3 spans 15 residues. The trim removed 3 bases at V and 0 bases at J, leaving 5 bases unmatched. Per germline, CDR1 KGHSH and CDR2 LQKENI. The CDR3 DNA reads as TGTGCCAGCTCACCCTTAGCGGGTAGCTCCTACGAGCAGTACTTC. Its translation: CASSPLAGSSYEQYF.

This clone was found a few times. V is TRBV7-2 and J is TRBJ1-1; TRBD1 matches at 9 bases. V gave up 7 bases and J gave up 4 bases; unmatched junction bases: 4. Germline V gene sequence: CDR1 SGHTA, CDR2 FQGNSA. CDR3 length: 13 residues. The CDR3 DNA reads TGTGCCAGCAACGAACAGGGGGCCACTGAAGCTTTCTTT. Encoded protein: CASNEQGATEAFF.

The chain has TRBV2 and TRBJ1-3; D unclear. This CDR3 has 12 residues. Germline V gene lookup returns CDR1 SNHLY and CDR2 FYNNEI. V lost 11 bases and J 4 bases, leaving 12 bases between the germline ends. The chain's CDR3 is CASTTEGNTIYF. The DNA of the CDR3 is TGTGCCTCGACCACGGAAGGAAACACCATATATTTT.

This clone was detected a few times. This chain uses TRBV29-1 with TRBJ1-4; no firm D call. V was shortened by 1 base and J by 7 bases, with 13 bases between the two germline ends. This CDR3 is 14 amino acids long. From germline, CDR1 is SQVTM and CDR2 ANQGSEA. The CDR3 sequence is CSVEVRALGEKLFF. The CDR3, as DNA: TGCAGCGTTGAAGTTAGGGCTTTGGGTGAAAAACTGTTTTTT.

This chain links TRBV7-3 with TRBJ2-2; D uncertain. The CDR3 sequence is 14 residues long. CDR1 and CDR2 from the germline V gene are SGHTA and FQGTGA. The V end lost 8 bases, the J end lost 1 base, and 11 bases lay between the germline ends. The CDR3 spells CASSMTLNTGELFF. CDR3 in DNA: TGTGCCAGCTCCATGACCCTGAACACCGGGGAGCTGTTTTTT.